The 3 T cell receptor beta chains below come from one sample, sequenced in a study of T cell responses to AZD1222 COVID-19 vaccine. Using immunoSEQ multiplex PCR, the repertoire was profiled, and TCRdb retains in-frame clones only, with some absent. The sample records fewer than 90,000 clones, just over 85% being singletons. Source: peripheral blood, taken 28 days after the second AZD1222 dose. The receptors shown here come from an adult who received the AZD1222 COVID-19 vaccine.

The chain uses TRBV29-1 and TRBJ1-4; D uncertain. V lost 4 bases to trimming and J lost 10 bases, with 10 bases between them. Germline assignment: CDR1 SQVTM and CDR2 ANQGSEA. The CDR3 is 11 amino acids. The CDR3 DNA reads TGCAGCGTTGGCGGCGTGGGAAAACTGTTTTTT. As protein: CSVGGVGKLFF.

CDR3 protein: CASSLSMDEQYF. Written as DNA, the CDR3 is TGTGCCAGCAGCTTGTCGATGGACGAGCAGTACTTC. This chain links TRBV5-5 with TRBJ2-7; D call uncertain. V was cut by 1 base and J by 5 bases, with 7 bases left in between. CDR3 length: 12 residues. Germline loops: CDR1 SGHKS, CDR2 YYEKEE (reference sequence). The whole variable domain, filled in from reference TRBV5-5 and TRBJ2-7, reads DAGVTQSPTHLIKTRGQQVTLRCSPISGHKSVSWYQQVLGQGPQFIFQYYEKEERGRGNFPDRFSARQFPNYSSELNVNALLLGDSALYLCASSLSMDEQYFGPGTRLTVT.

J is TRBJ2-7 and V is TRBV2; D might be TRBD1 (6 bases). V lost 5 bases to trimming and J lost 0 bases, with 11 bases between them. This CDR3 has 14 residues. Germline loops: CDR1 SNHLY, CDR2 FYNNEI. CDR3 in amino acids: CASSTWDTSYEQYF. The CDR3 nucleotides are TGTGCCAGCAGTACTTGGGACACCTCCTACGAGCAGTACTTC.